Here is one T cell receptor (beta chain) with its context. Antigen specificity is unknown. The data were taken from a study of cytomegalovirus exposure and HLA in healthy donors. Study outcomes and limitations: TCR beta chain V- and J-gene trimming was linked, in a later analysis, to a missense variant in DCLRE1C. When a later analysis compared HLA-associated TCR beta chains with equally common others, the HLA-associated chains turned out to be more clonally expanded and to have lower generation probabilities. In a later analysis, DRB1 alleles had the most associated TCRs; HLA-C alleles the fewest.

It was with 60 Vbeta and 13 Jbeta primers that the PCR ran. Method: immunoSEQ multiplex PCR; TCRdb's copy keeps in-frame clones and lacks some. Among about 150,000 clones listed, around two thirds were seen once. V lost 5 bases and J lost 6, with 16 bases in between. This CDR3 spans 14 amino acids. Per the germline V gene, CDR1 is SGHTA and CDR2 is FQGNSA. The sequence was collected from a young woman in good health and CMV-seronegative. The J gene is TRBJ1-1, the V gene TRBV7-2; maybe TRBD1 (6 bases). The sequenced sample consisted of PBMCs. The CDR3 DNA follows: TGTGCCAGCAGCCCGACACAGGGTAGGGCTGAAGCTTTCTTT. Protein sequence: CASSPTQGRAEAFF.